The entry below gives a single TCR beta chain sequence along with its context. Germline CDR1 reads MNHEY; CDR2 reads SVGAGI. CDR3 length: 14 amino acids. Trimming pared 5 bases from V and 0 bases from J, leaving 7 bases between. The sample comes from a study of blood T cell repertoires in COVID-19. The authors' processing: Nucleated cell number was recorded as an estimate derived from reference gene primer amplification. Produced via immunoSEQ multiplex PCR; TCRdb's table is partial and in-frame only. Clone size and the V and J calls come from that table; the DNA yielded D and trimming. Of over 350,000 clones listed, around nine tenths are singletons. Recovered status in Cohort 3 required two negative PCRs, clearance, or symptom resolution.

This TCR was recovered from a woman aged 18-35 years who had recovered from COVID-19. Material for sequencing was PBMCs or T cells enriched from blood (not recorded which). The J gene is TRBJ1-4, the V gene TRBV6-5; D gene uncertain. The chain's CDR3 is CASSRHTTNEKLFF. As DNA, the CDR3 is TGTGCCAGCAGTCGACATACAACTAATGAAAAACTGTTTTTT.